The entry below gives a single TCR beta chain sequence along with its context. Its specificity is unknown. At one of its ends the junction is not consistent with the germline gene, which may arise from a read error. This CDR3 is 14 amino acids long. Germline values: CDR1 SEHNR, CDR2 FQNEAQ (reference sequence). TCR beta CDR3 regions were amplified from RNA transcripts. HTBI primers were employed in a first-round RT-PCR of the TCR CDR3. In TCRdb, the multiplex PCR reads were re-called with MiXCR into one record per CDR3 protein. The table has some 550,000 distinct CDR3 sequences, more than 15% seen once. The source of the sample is a study of T cells in Graves' hyperthyroidism and ophthalmopathy. The study, taken as a whole, reports: Blood samples included most of the expanded thyroid clonotypes exceeding 0.001. Ophthalmopathy cases were set apart from stable hyperthyroidism by a 13 V-J model.

The source is a middle-aged woman with Graves' ophthalmopathy. The sequencing sample was made of blood. This chain links TRBV7-9 with TRBJ1-1; D unresolved. The CDR3: CASNLDGLNTEAFF. The DNA for the CDR3 is TGTGCCAGCAACTTAGACGGTTTGAACACTGAAGCCTTCTTT. Drawing the rest from reference TRBV7-9 and TRBJ1-1, the complete variable domain is DTGVSQNPRHKITKRGQNVTFRCDPISEHNRLYWYRQTLGQGPEFLTYFQNEAQLEKSRLLSDRFSAERPKGSFSTLEIQRTEQGDSAMYLCASNLDGLNTEAFFGQGTRLTVV.